These T cell receptor beta chains were read from a single sample in a study of identifying expanded T cells in peripheral blood. Assay used: immunoSEQ multiplex PCR; TCRdb lists only in-frame clones, some missing. Of approximately 75,000 clones in the sample, 90% were seen once. Sequenced input: blood. These receptors were obtained from a person aged 18 to 70 in good health. The CDR3 runs from the conserved cysteine through the conserved F or W. The order of the fields is clone size, J gene, V gene, CDR3 protein. Not all rows give a size; the values are once, few, many and, for expanded clones, a class.

size: few; J: TRBJ1-1; V: TRBV30; CDR3: CAWKAGTNTEAFF
size: .; J: TRBJ2-5; V: TRBV11-2; CDR3: CASRNPGEGALGTQYF
size: .; J: TRBJ2-1; V: TRBV7-3; CDR3: CASSLRVTSGKIYEQFF
size: .; J: TRBJ1-4; V: TRBV19; CDR3: CASSNVPDKLFF
size: .; J: TRBJ1-4; V: TRBV27; CDR3: CASSNRGDEKLFF
size: .; J: TRBJ2-3; V: TRBV16; CDR3: CASSHLSGMADTQYF
size: .; J: TRBJ1-4; V: TRBV2; CDR3: CASIAPPNEKLFF
size: .; J: TRBJ2-3; V: TRBV5-1; CDR3: CASSLSGGDTDTQYF
size: .; J: TRBJ1-2; V: TRBV30; CDR3: CAWRRTINYGYTF
size: .; J: TRBJ2-1; V: TRBV7-2; CDR3: CASSWDRGDNEQFF
size: .; J: TRBJ1-4; V: TRBV29-1; CDR3: CSVTGGGEKLFF
size: .; J: TRBJ1-2; V: TRBV6-5; CDR3: CASSGGLPYGYTF
size: .; J: TRBJ1-3; V: TRBV28; CDR3: CATGRVVGNTIYF
size: once; J: TRBJ2-7; V: TRBV27; CDR3: CASSLKPDRSYEQYF
size: .; J: TRBJ2-7; V: TRBV4-2; CDR3: CASSPGTGRYEQYF
size: .; J: TRBJ1-5; V: TRBV4-3; CDR3: CASSQAWGEGNQPQHF
size: .; J: TRBJ2-1; V: TRBV18; CDR3: CASSPGTAWYEQFF
size: .; J: TRBJ2-5; V: TRBV6-6; CDR3: CASSPRRGGQETQYF
size: once; J: TRBJ2-7; V: TRBV7-2; CDR3: CASSLLAAYEQYF
size: .; J: TRBJ2-2; V: TRBV4-2; CDR3: CASSQDLATGELFF
size: .; J: TRBJ1-2; V: TRBV25-1; CDR3: CASSDQYIGGYTF
size: .; J: TRBJ2-3; V: TRBV5-8; CDR3: CASSLMRGGISDTQYF
size: .; J: TRBJ2-1; V: TRBV7-2; CDR3: CASSLKATGGGNEQFF
size: .; J: TRBJ2-7; V: TRBV5-1; CDR3: CASSTGQGAYEQYF
size: .; J: TRBJ1-2; V: TRBV12-2; CDR3: CASRLAGHGYGYTF
size: once; J: TRBJ2-1; V: TRBV14; CDR3: CASSPTNFRGQVKNEQFF
size: .; J: TRBJ2-2; V: TRBV9; CDR3: CVSSVGTTANTGELFF
size: .; J: TRBJ2-7; V: TRBV20-1; CDR3: CSGMTGREQYF
size: .; J: TRBJ2-7; V: TRBV14; CDR3: CASSHTGYEQYF
size: .; J: TRBJ2-7; V: TRBV7-2; CDR3: CASSLFSGLSYEQYF
size: .; J: TRBJ2-7; V: TRBV7-8; CDR3: CASSFGTGGSSSYEQYF
size: .; J: TRBJ2-7; V: TRBV28; CDR3: CASRPSSGSLYEQYF
size: .; J: TRBJ1-2; V: TRBV20-1; CDR3: CSAGTEIGYTF
size: .; J: TRBJ2-7; V: TRBV9; CDR3: CASSVGQASTYEQYF
size: once; J: TRBJ2-5; V: TRBV5-6; CDR3: CASSLLTSFKETQYF
size: .; J: TRBJ2-1; V: TRBV28; CDR3: CASSLGGNEQFF
size: .; J: TRBJ2-3; V: TRBV5-6; CDR3: CASSLVASGTDTQYF
size: .; J: TRBJ2-6; V: TRBV9; CDR3: CASSVGRTGANVLTF
size: .; J: TRBJ1-1; V: TRBV11-3; CDR3: CASSNGGSEAFF
size: .; J: .; V: TRBV28; CDR3: CASSLKYEQYF
size: once; J: TRBJ1-1; V: TRBV28; CDR3: CASSIAGTGNTEAFF
size: .; J: TRBJ2-3; V: TRBV5-4; CDR3: CASSFLGPSADTQYF
size: .; J: TRBJ1-2; V: TRBV15; CDR3: CATSRGNGYTF
size: .; J: TRBJ2-1; V: TRBV29-1; CDR3: CSVEDARRTDEQFF
size: .; J: TRBJ2-1; V: TRBV5-6; CDR3: CASSLVPWASGSDEQFF
size: .; J: TRBJ2-1; V: TRBV5-6; CDR3: CASSRVTNEQFF
size: .; J: TRBJ2-7; V: TRBV25-1; CDR3: CASSEGIRSYEQYF
size: .; J: TRBJ2-3; V: TRBV6-5; CDR3: CASSYRLAADTQYF
size: .; J: TRBJ2-7; V: TRBV7-2; CDR3: CASSLDSGGRFNEQYF
size: once; J: TRBJ1-1; V: TRBV6-1; CDR3: CASSSNQGTEAFF
size: .; J: TRBJ1-2; V: TRBV28; CDR3: CASSSTQDTYYGYTF
size: .; J: TRBJ2-7; V: TRBV19; CDR3: CASSISLRREQYF
size: .; J: TRBJ2-7; V: TRBV5-1; CDR3: CASSFNSGSSHEQYF
size: once; J: TRBJ2-4; V: TRBV14; CDR3: CASSQRAGVPLNIQYF
size: .; J: TRBJ1-5; V: TRBV10-3; CDR3: CAISESGAQPQHF
size: .; J: TRBJ2-5; V: TRBV4-1; CDR3: CASSQEWVRVRGETQYF
size: .; J: TRBJ2-3; V: TRBV7-7; CDR3: CASSKTGGPTDTQYF
size: .; J: .; V: TRBV7-2; CDR3: CASSLVPRSSYEQYF
size: once; J: TRBJ1-5; V: TRBV19; CDR3: CASSIGVTPSFNQAQHF